This T cell receptor beta chain was identified in a study of blood T cell repertoires in COVID-19. Whole-study context: From the United States, Italy and Spain came samples of acute and convalescent COVID-19. Sources were T cells, B-cell-depleted T cells, or PBMCs; the material itself was cDNA or gDNA.

In germline, CDR1 is SEHNR, CDR2 FQNEAQ (reference sequence). This CDR3 comprises 15 residues. Trimming removed 0 bases at V and 4 bases at J, with 12 bases between. As handled by the study authors: Amplification from reference gene primers served as the basis for estimated nucleated cell counts. Profiled with immunoSEQ multiplex PCR; TCRdb holds only in-frame clones, not every one. The V and J calls and clone size are taken from that table; D and trimming were inferred from the DNA. The profile shows over 75,000 clones, over 70% of them singletons. The source material was peripheral blood. The chain has TRBV7-9 and TRBJ1-1; the D gene is possibly TRBD1 (5 bases). The receptor's source is a woman older than 75 with active or convalescent COVID-19. As DNA, the CDR3 is TGTGCCAGCAGCTTAGCGCCGGGGGGGTTCACTGAAGCTTTCTTT. Amino acids: CASSLAPGGFTEAFF. Full variable domain (missing parts from reference TRBV7-9 and TRBJ1-1): DTGVSQNPRHKITKRGQNVTFRCDPISEHNRLYWYRQTLGQGPEFLTYFQNEAQLEKSRLLSDRFSAERPKGSFSTLEIQRTEQGDSAMYLCASSLAPGGFTEAFFGQGTRLTVV.